The T cell receptor beta chain described here comes from a study of PD-1 blockade in classical Hodgkin lymphoma. Notes on the study in general: Underlying causes for the observed repertoire differences were not defined, possibly disease activity or prior therapy. Those achieving complete response showed baseline diversity like newly diagnosed patients. The study found that TCR diversity rose significantly by C4D1 in CD4+ but not CD8+ cells.

Time point described: cycle 4 day 1 (C4D1), after around six weeks of nivolumab. All patients relapsed after autologous stem cell transplantation, and brentuximab vedotin exposure varied. Negative selection with magnetic separation was used to purify CD4+ T cells from thawed PBMCs. On this clone: Its specificity is unknown.

TCRdb's table, derived via immunoSEQ multiplex PCR, lists solely in-frame clones and lacks some. This sample carries roughly 15,000 clones, around 72% of them seen once, and the ten largest clones take around 1.9%. The input for sequencing was CD4+ T cells from blood, taken before the fourth cycle of nivolumab. The clonotype originates from a human donor with classical Hodgkin lymphoma.

The CDR3 bases are TGTGCCAGCTCACCTTATCGGGTTACAGGGTTTGGAAACACCATATATTTT. This sequence encodes CASSPYRVTGFGNTIYF. J is TRBJ1-3 and V is TRBV18; the D gene is possibly TRBD1 (6 bases). Germline V CDR1 and CDR2: KGHSH, LQKENI. This CDR3 comprises 17 residues. Trimming cost V 3 bases and J 3 bases, with 18 bases left between them. Drawing the rest from reference TRBV18 and TRBJ1-3, the complete variable domain is NAGVMQNPRHLVRRRGQEARLRCSPMKGHSHVYWYRQLPEEGLKFMVYLQKENIIDESGMPKERFSAEFPKEGPSILRIQQVVRGDSAAYFCASSPYRVTGFGNTIYFGEGSWLTVV.